This T cell receptor beta chain appears in the sequencing data of a study of blood T cell repertoires in COVID-19 (dated by TCRdb to between 2020 and 2021). In the study overall: Recovered participants in ImmuneRACE Cohort 3 were defined by two consecutive negative NP/OP PCR tests, clearance by a healthcare professional, or resolution of symptoms. The repertoires were released in a freely available public database meant as a resource for research on the immune response to SARS-CoV-2. The dataset comprised deeply sampled blood TCRbeta repertoires from subjects exposed to, actively infected with, or recovered from COVID-19. Samples from collaborators originated in the United States, Italy and Spain and spanned both the acute and convalescent phases of COVID-19. The sample metadata nearly always contained a de-identified subject ID, COVID-19 status, age in years and sex. The material from the prospective study consisted of cDNA or gDNA derived from T cells, B-cell-depleted T cells, or PBMCs. The samples were drawn from two sources: the first 160 participants of the ongoing ImmuneRACE study, and fewer than 1,500 subjects contributed by 6 global collaborators. HLA class I and class II types, where available, came from metadata supplied by the sample provider rather than from assay-based typing.

On the study overall, not on this receptor specifically: How much clinical and demographic metadata was included differed by source and by participant, and the metadata was provided uncurated.

Comment on this clone: It lacks a known antigen. Base-call qualities are not available, and no considerably larger clone is one nucleotide away.

Enrolling through a virtual design, the prospective study's participants ranged in age from about 18 to 89 years and lived across 20 to 25 United States geographic areas. Cohort assignment in the prospective study relied on participant-reported clinical history from a screening survey and a study questionnaire. In the prospective study, whole blood, serum and a nasopharyngeal or oropharyngeal swab were collected from each participant by mobile phlebotomists. Over a 2-month period, participants in the prospective study had the option of providing additional blood draws and questionnaires. Before DNA extraction, blood samples from the prospective study were shipped at room temperature or frozen. TCRbeta CDR3 regions were amplified from genomic DNA using the immunoSEQ Assay, a bias-controlled multiplex PCR. Concerning the study's data processing: Nucleated cell counts per sample were estimated from amplification of reference gene primers within the assay. To quantify the absolute abundance of each unique TCRbeta CDR3 rearrangement, sequence reads were collapsed and filtered. For each sample, productive Simpson clonality was calculated by taking the square root of Simpson's diversity index across productive rearrangements. TCRdb stores this immuneACCESS table with in-frame sequences only. Part of the clones is absent; in the studies checked, under half of the shortfall reflects unresolved V genes, and no reason is known for the rest. V, J and clone size are those of that table, while D and trimming were read from the DNA. The sample data list about 200,000 clones, and about 86% of these were observed just once. The leading ten clones occupy about 22% of the sample.

The source of this sequence is a woman between 40 and 55 years old in a cohort exposed to, infected with or recovered from COVID-19 (not recorded which). Sequencing was done on a sample of PBMCs or T cells enriched from blood (not recorded which).

This receptor carries the CDR3 CASSQVTRGGNEQFF. The bases read TGTGCCAGCAGCCAAGTGACCCGGGGAGGGAATGAGCAGTTCTTC. The rearranged chain carries TRBV3-1 (or the pseudogene TRBV3-2) and TRBJ2-1; a stretch of 7 junction bases matches TRBD2. CDR1 and CDR2 (LGHDT, YNNKEL) derive from the germline V gene (reference sequence). Trimmed from V: 1 base; trimmed from J: 7 bases; junction bases lacking a gene match: 7. From the cysteine through the phenylalanine, the CDR3 covers 15 amino acids. The only DNA kept is the CDR3, 45 bases in frame from the first base.